Reported below is one T cell receptor (beta chain). Antigen specificity is unknown. V dropped 1 base and J dropped 3; count of bases not matched to a gene: 2. This CDR3 region has 15 residues. The germline CDR1 and CDR2 sequences are SGHDT and YYEEEE. These data originate in a study of blood T cells in healthy people across ages. Study-level points and caveats: Diversity was higher, and naive CD4+ cells more numerous, in long-lived donors than in aged donors.

The second PCR ran about 6 to 12 cycles with a sample-barcoded 5' primer and J-beta primers. Template switching added a 12-random-nucleotide identifier to every cDNA molecule. TCRdb independently ran MiXCR on the 5' RACE reads; one entry per CDR3 protein. The data show some 730,000 distinct CDR3 sequences, 20% to 25% seen once. This clonotype originated in a man aged 65 to 85 in good health. The sequencing sample was made of blood. The rearrangement links TRBV5-6 to TRBJ1-4, with 8 bases that match TRBD1. The CDR3 is CASSLSTGANEKLFF. The CDR3 DNA sequence: TGTGCCAGCAGCTTGTCGACAGGGGCTAATGAAAAACTGTTTTTT. Looking up the rest from reference TRBV5-6 and TRBJ1-4 gives the full variable domain: DAGVTQSPTHLIKTRGQQVTLRCSPKSGHDTVSWYQQALGQGPQFIFQYYEEEERQRGNFPDRFSGHQFPNYSSELNVNALLLGDSALYLCASSLSTGANEKLFFGSGTQLSVL.